Given below is one T cell receptor (beta chain) in context. The entry originates in a study of regulatory T cells in long-lasting Graves disease. The time point was: newly diagnosed GD, antithyroid drugs for less than 3 months. TCR sequences were obtained from RNA taken from PBMCs. CDR3 regions were amplified by Arm-PCR using iRepertoire HTBI primers to build TCR beta libraries. TCRdb reanalysed the multiplex PCR reads using MiXCR and keeps one entry per CDR3 protein. The data show 500,000 to 700,000 distinct CDR3 sequences, with around 15% seen just once and roughly 18% held by the top ten. The CDR3 consists of 14 residues. Germline V lookup: CDR1 SGHTA, CDR2 FQGTGA. V gave up 4 bases and J gave up 6 bases; unmatched junction bases: 6. The sample was also linked to a second study, of T cells in Graves' hyperthyroidism and ophthalmopathy. That report adds: HTBI primers were used for first-round RT-PCR of the TCR CDR3.

This receptor was obtained from a woman aged 30 to 39 with Graves disease. The sample was peripheral blood mononuclear cells (PBMCs), taken at new diagnosis, from a patient treated with antithyroid drugs. This chain links TRBV7-3 with TRBJ2-1; 7 bases line up with TRBD2. CDR3: CASSSQTSTNEQFF. The DNA of the CDR3 is TGTGCCAGCAGCTCGCAGACTAGCACCAATGAGCAGTTCTTC.